One sample yielded the 2 T cell receptor beta chains listed below, sequenced in a study of T-cell memory formation after mild COVID-19. In TCRdb, the 5' RACE reads were re-called with MiXCR into one record per CDR3 protein. The table records over 450,000 distinct CDR3 sequences, about a fifth of them present only once. Specimen: PBMCs or a T cell subset sorted from them (not recorded which). Receptors originate from an adult woman who had mild COVID-19 (a few samples of this study predate the infection). Cell type and time point are not known.

The chain employs TRBV5-8 and TRBJ2-3, with 8 bases lining up with TRBD1. The CDR3 extends over 14 amino acids. With V trimmed by 4 bases and J by 5 bases, 6 bases remained unmatched. Germline CDR1 reads SGHTS; CDR2 reads YDEGEE. DNA for the CDR3: TGTGCCAGCAGCCCGGGACAGGCGCAAGATACGCAGTATTTT. Translation gives CASSPGQAQDTQYF.

This clonotype was picked up many times. The chain combines TRBV4-1 with TRBJ2-1, with TRBD2 identical over 8 bases. Germline-derived CDR1 and CDR2 are MGHRA and YSYEKL. This CDR3 spans 15 amino acids. V lost 0 bases and J lost 9; bases outside the gene matches: 7. CDR3 nucleotides: TGCGCCAGCAGCCAAGATTCCGGGGGGGCCGGTGAGCAGTTCTTC. Its protein product is CASSQDSGGAGEQFF.